The present TCR beta chain was sequenced within a study of blood T cell repertoires in COVID-19 (TCRdb year 2020). Some background on the complete study: The collaborator samples originated in the United States, Italy and Spain and spanned the acute and convalescent phases of COVID-19. The material from the prospective study consisted of cDNA or gDNA derived from T cells, B-cell-depleted T cells, or PBMCs. Deeply sampled blood TCRbeta repertoires from subjects exposed to, actively infected with, or recovered from COVID-19 were included in the dataset. A freely available public database, intended as a resource for researchers studying the immune response to SARS-CoV-2, is where the repertoires were released. The samples were drawn from two sources: the first 160 participants of the ongoing ImmuneRACE study, and 950 to 1,500 subjects contributed by 6 global collaborators. A de-identified subject ID, COVID-19 status, age in years and sex were almost always included in the sample metadata. Where available, HLA class I and class II types were obtained from metadata supplied by the sample provider rather than from assay-based typing.

At one collaborating source in Seattle, patients were enrolled during active infection and were followed longitudinally through the course of disease. Collaborating institutions collected whole blood in K2EDTA tubes following their own protocols. For TCRbeta analysis, collaborators shipped samples in one of three forms: frozen whole blood, isolated PBMCs, or DNA extracted from either of those sample types. As for this clone: The antigen it binds to is not known. Base qualities are not provided; no much larger clone lies one nucleotide away.

Broad study findings and their caveats: The quantity of clinical and demographic metadata differed by source and by participant and was supplied without curation.

TCRbeta CDR3 regions were amplified from genomic DNA using the immunoSEQ Assay, a bias-controlled multiplex PCR. As for how the authors treated the data: Nucleated cell counts per sample were estimated from amplification of reference gene primers within the assay. To quantify the absolute abundance of each unique TCRbeta CDR3 rearrangement, sequence reads were collapsed and filtered. For each sample, productive Simpson clonality was calculated as the square root of Simpson's diversity index across productive rearrangements. TCRdb mirrors the immuneACCESS table, restricted to in-frame sequences. Some clones are absent from its copies; in checked studies, under half trace to an unresolved V gene, and the reason for the others is unknown. The DNA was the basis for D and trimming; V, J and clone size are from that table. The table for this sample lists 150,000 to 200,000 clones; around 81% of them were counted only once. The ten largest account for around 10% of the sample.

The CDR3, from cysteine to phenylalanine, totals 14 residues. The retained sequence is limited to the CDR3, 42 bases, with the frame set at the first base. In the germline V gene, CDR1 corresponds to SGHVS and CDR2 to FQNEAQ. Germline trimming amounts to 3 bases on V and 4 bases on J, with 3 as the count of junction bases outside the gene matches. Sequenced material: peripheral blood. The origin of this receptor is a woman of 80 years or more with COVID-19, enrolled during active disease. The rearrangement joined TRBV7-8 to TRBJ2-7; 10 central nucleotides agree with TRBD1. The nucleotide sequence is TGTGCCAGCAGCTTTTCGGGACAGGGGTACGAGCAGTACTTC. Translated, it reads CASSFSGQGYEQYF.